One TCR beta chain is described in this entry. Its antigen is not known. The record originates from a study of cytomegalovirus exposure and HLA in healthy donors. Overall study results and limits: Owing to their indistinguishability, certain V segments, notably TRBV6-2 and TRBV6-3, were excluded. Available immune exposure information covered CMV serostatus only.

With V trimmed by 5 bases and J by 6 bases, 6 bases remained unmatched. This CDR3 is built from 17 residues. Per the germline V gene, CDR1 is MDHEN and CDR2 is SYDVKM. The PCR employed 60 Vbeta primers together with 13 Jbeta primers. Here immunoSEQ multiplex PCR was the method, and the copy in TCRdb shows in-frame clones only, minus some. The sample consists of 75,000 to 90,000 clones, about 78% of them appearing once. The chain recombines TRBV28 with TRBJ2-2; 16 nucleotides match TRBD2. The clonotype comes from a male donor in good health and CMV-seropositive. What was sequenced was PBMCs. DNA of the CDR3: TGTGCCAGCAGTCGATGGGGACTAGCGGGGGGGCCCGGGGAGCTGTTTTTT. Its protein is CASSRWGLAGGPGELFF.